What follows are 9 T cell receptor beta chains derived from one specimen sequenced in a study of blood T cells in healthy people across ages. A second PCR of roughly 6 to 12 cycles used a sample-barcoded 5' primer and a J-beta primer mix. TCRdb redid the calling of the 5' RACE reads with MiXCR, one entry per CDR3 protein. The table includes approximately 800,000 distinct CDR3 sequences, under 40% detected once. Specimen: blood. These receptors originate from a man aged 18 to 35 in good health.

This clonotype was counted once. The V and J genes are TRBV29-1 and TRBJ1-1, with 8 bases identical to TRBD1. The length of the CDR3 is 12 residues. From germline, CDR1 is SQVTM and CDR2 ANQGSEA. With 7 bases clipped from V and 8 bases from J, the junction kept 9 bases outside the gene matches. The CDR3 region is CSASQGGVEAFF. CDR3 nucleotides: TGCAGCGCTTCACAGGGGGGAGTGGAAGCTTTCTTT.

Only one count was recorded for this clonotype. A much more abundant neighbour one base away suggests this may be a read error. The chain uses TRBV5-1 and TRBJ2-7; 8 bases are a match to TRBD1. This CDR3 is 15 amino acids long. Trimming took 4 bases from V and 8 from J; bases not matched to a gene: 14. The V gene's germline CDR1 is SGHRS and CDR2 YFSETQ. This chain's CDR3 is CASSTRTGHFSKQYF. The CDR3 nucleotides read TGCGCCAGCAGCACCCGGACAGGGCATTTCTCGAAGCAGTACTTC.

V is TRBV20-1 and J is TRBJ1-1; 9 bases align to TRBD1. Trimming took 5 bases from V and 1 from J; bases not matched to a gene: 2. Germline CDR1 reads DFQATT; CDR2 reads SNEGSKA (reference sequence). The CDR3 has 13 amino acids. The CDR3 loop reads CSAEGQGNTEAFF. The CDR3 DNA follows: TGCAGTGCTGAGGGACAGGGGAACACTGAAGCTTTCTTT.

The V gene is TRBV28, the J gene TRBJ1-1, with D tentatively TRBD1 (6 bases). The V end was cut by 7 bases, the J end by 7 bases, with 16 bases between. This CDR3 contains 13 residues. Looked up from germline, CDR1 is MDHEN and CDR2 is SYDVKM. The CDR3 DNA is TGTGCCAGCAAAGTACCGGGGGCTGATGAAGCTTTCTTT. The encoded protein is CASKVPGADEAFF.

This clonotype was seen a few times. The chain carries TRBV25-1 and TRBJ2-2; a possible D gene is TRBD1 (6 bases). V lost 0 bases and J lost 4, with 15 bases in between. This CDR3 is 17 amino acids long. Germline CDR1 is MGHDK and CDR2 is SYGVNS. The CDR3 region is CASSEYRPGDGTGELFF. In DNA form, the CDR3 reads TGTGCCAGCAGTGAATATCGACCAGGGGACGGCACCGGGGAGCTGTTTTTT.

This clonotype was observed a few times. The chain carries TRBV4-3 and TRBJ1-2, with D possibly matching TRBD1 (6 bases). This CDR3 region has 16 residues. Deletions cut 0 bases from V and 7 bases from J, with 18 bases between. CDR1 and CDR2 (germline): LGHNA, YSLEER. DNA for the CDR3: TGCGCCAGCAGCCAAGATTGGTCGGCAGGGGTGGGTGGCTACACCTTC. Its protein product is CASSQDWSAGVGGYTF.

This clonotype was seen a handful of times. The chain combines TRBV24-1 with TRBJ2-3, with D uncertain. The V gene lost 2 bases and the J gene lost 0 bases, with 8 bases spanning the gap. The CDR3 is 15 residues long. CDR1 is KGHDR and CDR2 is SFDVKD in the germline V gene. The CDR3 loop is CATSDWGTSTDTQYF. For the CDR3, the DNA is TGTGCCACCAGTGATTGGGGAACGAGCACAGATACGCAGTATTTT.

This clonotype was detected only once. With a much larger clone just one base away, this may be a read error. This chain links TRBV20-1 with TRBJ2-1, with a possible D match to TRBD1 (6 bases). Germline-derived CDR1 and CDR2 are DFQATT and SNEGSKA (reference sequence). The CDR3 extends over 17 amino acids. DNA for the CDR3: TGCAGTGCTAGAGGAAATGACAGGCCCCTAATGTACAATGAGCGGTTCTTC. It yields the protein CSARGNDRPLMYNERFF.

The chain combines TRBV7-6 with TRBJ2-7; 7 positions match TRBD2. The CDR3 is 16 residues long. Germline values: CDR1 SGHVS, CDR2 FNYEAQ. Trimming cost V 6 bases and J 2 bases; bases outside gene matches: 13. The CDR3 nucleotides are TGTGCCAGCAGTCCAGAAGCGGGGCCAGCCCCCTACGAGCAGTACTTC. Amino acid sequence: CASSPEAGPAPYEQYF.